These 25 T cell receptor beta chains came from one sample sequenced in a study of regulatory T cells in long-lasting Graves disease. Regarding time point: newly diagnosed GD, antithyroid drugs for less than 3 months. PBMC-extracted RNA yielded the TCR library. Sequencing libraries for TCR beta were prepared with iRepertoire HTBI primers and Arm-PCR of CDR3 regions. TCRdb re-derived calls from the multiplex PCR reads in MiXCR, one entry per CDR3 protein. The sample contains hundreds of thousands of distinct CDR3 sequences, about 15% of which appear only once. These records were also assigned to another study, of T cells in Graves' hyperthyroidism and ophthalmopathy.

This specimen was peripheral blood mononuclear cells (PBMCs), taken at new diagnosis, from a patient treated with antithyroid drugs. The receptors originated from a woman aged 40-65 years with Graves disease.

This clonotype was recorded many times. The genes are TRBV7-6 and TRBJ2-1, with 7 bases identical to TRBD2. The CDR3 extends over 18 amino acids. Germline CDR1 SGHVS, CDR2 FNYEAQ. Trimming took 0 bases from V and 3 from J; bases not matched to a gene: 11. The CDR3, as DNA: TGTGCCAGCAGCTTAGCGAAGGGAGGGGCACAGGACTACAATGAGCAGTTCTTC. Its protein is CASSLAKGGAQDYNEQFF.

This clonotype was detected only a few times. CDR3 sequence: CASSLGDHYTF. The CDR3, as DNA: TGTGCCAGCAGTCTGGGGGACCACTACACCTTC. The rearrangement links TRBV12-3 or TRBV12-4 to TRBJ1-2; tentatively, D is TRBD1 (5 bases). V lost 5 bases and J lost 10, with 11 bases in between. The CDR3 runs 11 residues.

This clonotype was seen repeatedly, ten times or more. The V and J genes are TRBV12-5 and TRBJ1-2; D is uncertain. Trimming pared 6 bases from V and 7 bases from J, leaving 9 bases between. The length of the CDR3 is 11 residues. Germline V lookup: CDR1 LGHNT, CDR2 FRNRAP. The CDR3 reads CASGQIGGYTF. The CDR3 bases are TGTGCTAGTGGCCAAATAGGTGGCTACACCTTC.

Ten or more counts support this clonotype. The chain couples TRBV20-1 to TRBJ1-1; possible D gene TRBD1, 5 bases. The CDR3 is made up of 11 amino acids. V lost 3 bases to trimming and J lost 8 bases, with 10 bases between them. Germline CDR1 reads DFQATT; CDR2 reads SNEGSKA (reference sequence). CDR3 sequence: CSASVGGEAFF. The CDR3 DNA reads TGCAGTGCTAGTGTGGGGGGAGAAGCTTTCTTT.

This clonotype was detected a few times. This chain connects TRBV12-3 or TRBV12-4 to TRBJ2-1, with a possible D match to TRBD1 (6 bases). The CDR3 totals 14 residues. With 6 bases removed from V and 4 bases from J, the gap between germline ends came to 13 bases. The CDR3 DNA is TGTGCCAGCAGACCATACAGGGAATACAATGAGCAGTTCTTC. As protein: CASRPYREYNEQFF.

The chain uses TRBV25-1 and TRBJ1-2; D is undetermined. V lost 1 base and J lost 8, with 14 bases in between. CDR3 length equals 14 residues. Germline V lookup: CDR1 MGHDK, CDR2 SYGVNS. The CDR3 loop is CASSELEGSGGYTF. CDR3 sequence (DNA): TGTGCCAGCAGTGAATTAGAAGGGTCGGGAGGCTACACCTTC.

This clonotype came up a few times. The chain uses TRBV10-3 and TRBJ1-2; 9 positions agree with TRBD1. Germline trimming cut 5 bases from V and 8 bases from J; bases unmatched to any gene: 9. Looked up from germline, CDR1 is ENHRY and CDR2 is SYGVKD. The CDR3 spans 14 residues. CDR3 protein: CAISPPGQGYGYTF. The CDR3 DNA sequence: TGTGCCATCAGTCCTCCGGGACAGGGATACGGCTACACCTTC.

This clonotype was counted between two and nine times. V is TRBV3-1 and J is TRBJ2-1, with TRBD2 matching over 14 bases. Trimming took 4 bases from V and 8 from J; bases not matched to a gene: 7. The CDR3 contains 16 residues. Germline V lookup: CDR1 LGHDT, CDR2 YNNKEL (reference sequence). The CDR3 DNA reads as TGTGCCAGCAGCCGAACGACTAGCGGGGGGGCCGATGAGCAGTTCTTC. It is translated as CASSRTTSGGADEQFF.

The chain is built from TRBV20-1 and TRBJ1-3, with no clear D. V was shortened by 0 bases and J by 2 bases, with 20 bases between the two germline ends. Germline CDR1 DFQATT, CDR2 SNEGSKA (reference sequence). CDR3 length: 18 residues. In DNA, the CDR3 is TGCAGTGCTAGAGATCTTCCTTTGGGGAGATACCCTGGAAACACCATATATTTT. Translating gives CSARDLPLGRYPGNTIYF.

The J gene is TRBJ1-1, the V gene TRBV5-1, with TRBD1 identical over 10 bases. Germline V gene sequence: CDR1 SGHRS, CDR2 YFSETQ. With 4 bases clipped from V and 6 bases from J, the junction kept 3 bases outside the gene matches. The CDR3 is made up of 13 amino acids. The CDR3 bases are TGCGCCAGCAGCATCGGACAGGGGGCTGAAGCTTTCTTT. Protein product: CASSIGQGAEAFF.

This clonotype was counted a few times. The chain links TRBV18 to TRBJ2-2; the D gene is possibly TRBD1 (5 bases). Between the trimmed V and J ends, which lost 3 bases and 6 bases, there was a span of 11 bases. Germline loops: CDR1 KGHSH, CDR2 LQKENI. This CDR3 comprises 14 residues. The CDR3 sequence is CASSPAGPPGELFF. The DNA for the CDR3 is TGTGCCAGCTCACCGGCAGGGCCCCCCGGGGAGCTGTTTTTT.

This clonotype was detected ten times or more. The chain is built from TRBV5-6 and TRBJ1-5, with TRBD1 matching over 8 bases. The CDR3 spans 17 residues. The V and J ends lost 2 bases and 1 base, in that order; junction bases with no gene match: 8. Germline V gene lookup returns CDR1 SGHDT and CDR2 YYEEEE. The CDR3 DNA sequence: TGTGCCAGCAGCTTCGGGACAGGAGTTGGGAGCAATCAGCCCCAGCATTTT. This translates into CASSFGTGVGSNQPQHF.

DNA for the CDR3: TGTGCCAGCAGCCCGAGAAGCGGGGATTTCCAAGAGACCCAGTACTTC. The encoded protein is CASSPRSGDFQETQYF. V is TRBV11-3 and J is TRBJ2-5; TRBD2 matches 7 bases. V was pared by 5 bases and J by 1 base, with 10 bases of the junction left unmatched. This CDR3 has 16 residues. Per the germline V gene, CDR1 is SGHNT and CDR2 is YENEEA.

Ten or more counts support this clonotype. This chain joins TRBV7-6 and TRBJ2-7; 8 nucleotides agree with TRBD1. Per germline, CDR1 SGHVS and CDR2 FNYEAQ. V lost 5 bases, J lost 2 bases, and 14 bases stayed unmatched. This CDR3 is built from 17 residues. CDR3 coding DNA: TGTGCCAGCAGCCCCAACCTTGGGACAGGTCTTCCCTACGAGCAGTACTTC. Translated, it gives CASSPNLGTGLPYEQYF.

This clonotype was recorded many times. CDR3 nucleotides: TGTGCCAGCATCTCACAGGAAACCTGGGACACTGAAGCTTTCTTT. It is translated as CASISQETWDTEAFF. The chain recombines TRBV28 with TRBJ1-1; D is perhaps TRBD1 (5 bases). CDR1 and CDR2 (germline): MDHEN, SYDVKM. The CDR3 runs 15 residues. The germline V and J ends were trimmed by 7 bases and 3 bases, with 18 bases remaining between them.

A few counts support this clonotype. CDR3 sequence: CASSLGQDLYEQYF. For the CDR3, the DNA is TGCGCCAGCAGCTTGGGTCAGGACCTCTACGAGCAGTACTTC. The chain couples TRBV5-1 to TRBJ2-7; D remains ambiguous. The CDR3 has 14 amino acids. Trimming shortened V by 0 bases and J by 3 bases, and 10 bases separated the two germline ends. Germline V CDR1 and CDR2: SGHRS, YFSETQ.

This clonotype has ten or more counts. The V and J genes are TRBV28 and TRBJ1-2; perhaps TRBD1 as D (5 bases). The germline V and J ends were trimmed by 6 bases and 4 bases, with 9 bases remaining between them. The CDR3 consists of 12 residues. The germline CDR1 and CDR2 sequences are MDHEN and SYDVKM. The CDR3 DNA reads TGTGCCAGCAGACAGGAGGGCTATGGCTACACCTTC. Protein: CASRQEGYGYTF.

This clonotype has only a few counts. The chain couples TRBV15 to TRBJ2-6; the D gene is possibly TRBD2 (6 bases). Germline CDR1 and CDR2: LNHNV and YYDKDF (reference sequence). V dropped 3 bases and J dropped 0 bases, with 9 bases sitting between them. This CDR3 contains 16 residues. CDR3 loop: CATSRGGSSGANVLTF. The DNA of the CDR3 is TGTGCCACCAGCAGGGGGGGAAGCTCTGGGGCCAACGTCCTGACTTTC.

This clonotype was detected many times. This rearrangement joins TRBV27 to TRBJ2-3; D is tentatively TRBD1 or TRBD2 (5 bases each). V was clipped by 0 bases and J by 0 bases, with 10 bases between them. From germline, CDR1 is MNHEY and CDR2 SMNVEV (reference sequence). The CDR3 totals 16 residues. CDR3 in amino acids: CASSLSGTISTDTQYF. In DNA form, the CDR3 reads TGTGCCAGCAGTTTATCGGGGACGATTAGCACAGATACGCAGTATTTT.

V is TRBV27 and J is TRBJ1-6; D is perhaps TRBD1 (5 bases). CDR3 size: 15 residues. Between the trimmed V and J ends, which lost 7 bases and 9 bases, there was a span of 19 bases. The germline gives CDR1 MNHEY, CDR2 SMNVEV (reference sequence). The CDR3 nucleotides read TGTGCCAGCATCAAGACCGGGACGGGTCGTTCACCCCTCCACTTT. Translating gives CASIKTGTGRSPLHF.

This clonotype was seen ten or more times. The J gene is TRBJ2-1, the V gene TRBV13, with D unresolved. The CDR3 spans 13 residues. V gave up 3 bases and J gave up 9 bases, with 12 bases separating them. The germline gives CDR1 PRHDT, CDR2 FYEKMQ (reference sequence). As DNA, the CDR3 is TGTGCCAGCAGCTTCATGGGTAGGAGTGAGCAGTTCTTC. This codes for CASSFMGRSEQFF.

Many counts were recorded for this clonotype. The chain's CDR3 is CASSPRTGDIYGYTF. CDR3 in DNA: TGTGCCAGCAGCCCTAGGACAGGGGATATCTATGGCTACACCTTC. The chain employs TRBV7-2 and TRBJ1-2; 9 nucleotides agree with TRBD1. V lost 5 bases to trimming and J lost 4 bases; unmatched junction nucleotides: 8. The V gene's germline CDR1 is SGHTA and CDR2 FQGNSA. This CDR3 has 15 residues.

This clonotype came up a few times. This chain connects TRBV20-1 to TRBJ2-7; 11 bases are shared with TRBD1. The V segment lost 4 bases and the J segment 2 bases; nucleotides outside the gene matches: 4. This CDR3 spans 14 amino acids. From germline, CDR1 is DFQATT and CDR2 SNEGSKA (reference sequence). The CDR3 bases are TGCAGTGCTACCCCGGGACAGGGGGCCTACGAGCAGTACTTC. It specifies CSATPGQGAYEQYF.

This clonotype turned up a few times. The chain is built from TRBV10-2 and TRBJ1-4; a possible D gene is TRBD1 (6 bases). V lost 6 bases and J 7 bases, leaving 15 bases between the germline ends. CDR1 is WSHSY and CDR2 is SAAADI in the germline V gene. The CDR3 runs to 14 residues. CDR3 in amino acids: CASSVTQGSEKLFF. CDR3 bases: TGCGCCAGCAGCGTTACACAGGGCAGTGAAAAACTGTTTTTT.

This clonotype was observed at least ten times. The V and J genes are TRBV7-2 and TRBJ2-1, with 11 bases fitting TRBD1. From germline, CDR1 is SGHTA and CDR2 FQGNSA. CDR3 length: 20 amino acids. The J segment lost 9 bases and the V segment lost 5 bases, leaving 24 bases of the junction unmatched. CDR3 DNA sequence: TGTGCCAGCAGCGGAGCCGAACAGGACAGGGGGCGTTGGTTATCGTCTGAGCAGTTCTTC. Its protein is CASSGAEQDRGRWLSSEQFF.